The clone carrying this T cell receptor beta chain was detected ten times or more. The junction departs from the called germline gene at one end, perhaps through a read error. These data originate in a study of HIV-infected children after antiretroviral therapy interruption. Treatment defined: PENTA 11 planned treatment interruption arm or continuous ART arm. Germline CDR1 DFQATT, CDR2 SNEGSKA (reference sequence). The CDR3 runs 12 residues. RNA-based 3' RACE libraries used unique molecular identifiers. Each CDR3 protein gets one entry after TCRdb re-called the 3' RACE reads with MiXCR. The repertoire holds about 15,000 distinct CDR3 sequences, with approximately 3.6% as singletons.

The material sequenced was CD45RO+ CD8+ T cells from PBMCs, pooled from several time points, taken from a donor given antiretroviral therapy, either interrupted or continuous. Documented subset: memory CD8+ CD45RO+ CD45RA- T cells. The chain is built from TRBV20-1 and TRBJ1-1, with D possibly TRBD1 on 5 matching bases. The source is a pool of human donors with HIV. In nucleotides, the CDR3 is TGCAGTGCAAGAGGGGTCGGCACTGAAGCTTTCTTT. As protein: CSARGVGTEAFF.